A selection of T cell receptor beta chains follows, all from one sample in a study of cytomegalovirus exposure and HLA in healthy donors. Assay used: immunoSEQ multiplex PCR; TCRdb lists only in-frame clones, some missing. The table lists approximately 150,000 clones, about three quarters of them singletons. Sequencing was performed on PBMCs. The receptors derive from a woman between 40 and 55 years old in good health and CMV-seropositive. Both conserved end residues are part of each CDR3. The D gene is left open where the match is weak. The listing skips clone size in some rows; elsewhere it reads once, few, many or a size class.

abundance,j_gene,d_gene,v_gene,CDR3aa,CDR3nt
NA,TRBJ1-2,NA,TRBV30,CAWSIEYGPGLRDGYTF,TGTGCCTGGAGTATAGAGTATGGCCCAGGTCTTCGAGATGGCTACACCTTC
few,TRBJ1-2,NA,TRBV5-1,CASQPTVANYGYTF,TGCGCCAGCCAACCCACTGTAGCTAACTATGGCTACACCTTC
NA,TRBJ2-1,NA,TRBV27,CASSHPPLALNEQFF,TGTGCCAGCAGCCACCCCCCACTAGCCCTCAATGAGCAGTTCTTC
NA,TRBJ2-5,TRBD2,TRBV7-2,CASRETERGVGEETQYF,TGTGCCAGCAGGGAAACCGAGCGGGGGGTGGGTGAAGAGACCCAGTACTTC
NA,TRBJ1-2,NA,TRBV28,CASSSTGYYGYTF,TGTGCCAGCAGTTCCACAGGGTACTATGGCTACACCTTC
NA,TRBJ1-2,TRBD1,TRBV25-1,CVSSVTGARGYTF,TGTGTCAGCAGTGTTACAGGGGCTCGTGGCTACACCTTC
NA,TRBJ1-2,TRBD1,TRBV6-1,CASKGQGSGNYGYTF,TGTGCCAGTAAGGGACAGGGTTCTGGTAACTATGGCTACACCTTC
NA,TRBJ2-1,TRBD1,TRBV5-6,CASSPPGGGQVSLWQFF,TGTGCCAGCAGCCCGCCGGGTGGAGGACAGGTTAGTTTGTGGCAGTTCTTC
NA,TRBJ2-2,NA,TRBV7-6,CASSYSAPTSTGELFF,TGTGCCAGCAGCTACAGTGCGCCAACGTCGACCGGGGAGCTGTTTTTT
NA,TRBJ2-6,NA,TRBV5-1,CASSFSAPGGSGANVLTF,TGCGCCAGCAGCTTCTCGGCTCCCGGGGGCTCTGGGGCCAACGTCCTGACTTTC
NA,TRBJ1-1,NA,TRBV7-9,CSSSLSLGYGGTEAFF,TGTTCCAGCAGCTTAAGTCTAGGTTACGGTGGCACTGAAGCTTTCTTT
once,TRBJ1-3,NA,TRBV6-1,CASGRVWNTIYF,TGTGCCAGCGGGAGGGTCTGGAACACCATATATTTT
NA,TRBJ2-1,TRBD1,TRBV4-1,CASSQDRDRGDEQFF,TGCGCCAGCAGCCAAGATCGAGACAGGGGGGATGAGCAGTTCTTC
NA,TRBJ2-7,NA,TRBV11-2,CASSLVGYEQYF,TGTGCCAGCAGCTTAGTCGGTTACGAGCAGTACTTC
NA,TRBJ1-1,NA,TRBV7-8,CASSFRGYTEAFF,TGTGCCAGCAGCTTCAGAGGGTACACTGAAGCTTTCTTT
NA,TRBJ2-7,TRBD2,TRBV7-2,CASSLGSGGPKYEQYF,TGTGCCAGCAGCTTGGGTAGCGGGGGGCCCAAATACGAGCAGTACTTC
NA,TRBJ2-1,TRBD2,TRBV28,CAIQWWASGYNEQFF,TGTGCCATCCAGTGGTGGGCTAGCGGCTACAATGAGCAGTTCTTC
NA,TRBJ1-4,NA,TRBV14,CASSPWAGDSKLFF,TGTGCCAGCAGCCCCTGGGCTGGGGACTCGAAACTGTTTTTT
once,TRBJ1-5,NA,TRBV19,CASSINRDSNQPQHF,TGTGCCAGTAGTATAAACAGGGATAGCAATCAGCCCCAGCATTTT
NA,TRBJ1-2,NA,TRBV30,CAWNVPRGRNYGYTF,TGTGCCTGGAACGTCCCCCGAGGAAGAAACTATGGCTACACCTTC
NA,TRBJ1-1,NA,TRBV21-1,CASSRWDRWRNTEAFF,TGTGCCAGCAGCAGATGGGACAGGTGGAGAAACACTGAAGCTTTCTTT
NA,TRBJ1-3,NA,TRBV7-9,CASSKGMEVIGNTIYF,TGTGCCAGCAGCAAAGGCATGGAGGTTATTGGAAACACCATATATTTT
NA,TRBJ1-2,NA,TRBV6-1,CASRTGITISGYTF,TGTGCCAGCAGAACCGGGATAACCATCTCTGGCTACACCTTC
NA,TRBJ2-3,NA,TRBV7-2,CASSRRDAGAGTDTQYF,TGTGCCAGCAGCCGACGAGATGCGGGGGCCGGTACAGATACGCAGTATTTT
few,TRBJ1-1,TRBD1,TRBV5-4,CASSRNRGLNTEAFF,TGTGCCAGCAGCCGGAACAGGGGGCTGAACACTGAAGCTTTCTTT
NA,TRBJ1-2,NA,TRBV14,CASSQHLGQGGYTF,TGTGCCAGCAGCCAACACCTGGGGCAGGGTGGCTACACCTTC
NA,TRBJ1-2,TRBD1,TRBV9,CASSVDGTAPDYTF,TGTGCCAGCAGCGTAGATGGGACAGCCCCAGACTACACCTTC
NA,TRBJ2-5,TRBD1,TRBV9,CASSVGGQGAKETQYF,TGTGCCAGCAGCGTAGGGGGTCAGGGGGCGAAAGAGACCCAGTACTTC
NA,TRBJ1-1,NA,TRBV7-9,CSSSPDVPGGGEAFF,TGTTCCAGCAGCCCAGACGTCCCGGGAGGGGGTGAAGCTTTCTTT
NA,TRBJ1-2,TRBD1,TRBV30,CAWSGDRVFYGYTF,TGTGCCTGGAGCGGCGACAGGGTATTCTATGGCTACACCTTC
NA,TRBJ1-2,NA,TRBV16,CASSHSGRGPNYGYTF,TGTGCCAGCAGCCACTCGGGCAGGGGCCCTAACTATGGCTACACCTTC
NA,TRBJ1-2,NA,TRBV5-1,CASSLAIGLSYGYTF,TGCGCCAGCAGCTTGGCCATAGGACTTAGCTATGGCTACACCTTC
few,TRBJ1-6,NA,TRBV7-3,CASSLGQNSPLHF,TGTGCCAGCAGCTTAGGACAGAATTCACCCCTCCACTTT
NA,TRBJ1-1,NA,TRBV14,CASSPRVLHTEAFF,TGTGCCAGCAGCCCGAGGGTTCTCCACACTGAAGCTTTCTTT
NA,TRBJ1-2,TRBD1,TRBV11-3,CASSLGDRVNYGYTF,TGTGCCAGCAGCTTGGGGGACAGGGTGAACTATGGCTACACCTTC
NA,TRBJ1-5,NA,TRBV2,CASSLQGGSNQPQHF,TGTGCCAGCAGTCTACAGGGCGGGAGCAATCAGCCCCAGCATTTT